This is a list of T cell receptor beta chains from one sample in a study of blood T cell repertoires in COVID-19. This table comes from immunoSEQ multiplex PCR, and its TCRdb copy is limited to in-frame clones, with some not included. This sample has 150,000 or so clones, with approximately 80% found just once. The sample taken for sequencing was PBMCs or T cells enriched from blood (not recorded which). The receptors stem from a man aged 70 or older who had been exposed to COVID-19. Each CDR3 is given with its conserved first and last residue. The D gene is left open where the match is weak. Clone size appears in some rows only: once, few, many, or a class for an expanded clone.

V	J	size	D	DNA	CDR3
TRBV6-5	TRBJ1-1	-	-	TGTGCCAGCAGCCCGACAGCGAACACTGAAGCTTTCTTT	CASSPTANTEAFF
TRBV2	TRBJ1-2	-	TRBD1	TGTGCCAGCATCTCAGGGGGAGGCTATGGCTACACCTTC	CASISGGGYGYTF
TRBV5-8	TRBJ2-2	-	-	TGTGCCAGCAGCTTTTGGGTGGGCTCGAACACCGGGGAGCTGTTTTTT	CASSFWVGSNTGELFF
TRBV6-2/TRBV6-3	TRBJ1-6	-	-	TGTGCCAGCAGTTTACCTGCCAAGAGCAATTCACCCCTCCACTTT	CASSLPAKSNSPLHF
TRBV30	TRBJ2-2	-	TRBD1	TGTGCCTGGAAGGGACAGCTTAACACCGGGGAGCTGTTTTTT	CAWKGQLNTGELFF
TRBV10-3	TRBJ2-1	-	TRBD1	TGTGCCATCAGTGAGCCCAACATCAAGCCGGGGCAGGGGGCTGAGCAGTTCTTC	CAISEPNIKPGQGAEQFF
TRBV6-5	TRBJ1-4	-	TRBD1	TGTGCCAGCAGTTACAGGTTTGACAGGGGTGAAAAACTGTTTTTT	CASSYRFDRGEKLFF
TRBV19	TRBJ1-2	-	-	TGTGCCAGTAGCGATACGGTCCGTGGCTACACCTTC	CASSDTVRGYTF
TRBV4-2	TRBJ1-4	-	TRBD1	TGTGCCAGCAGCCAATTGGGGACAGGAGGATCAACTAATGAAAAACTGTTTTTT	CASSQLGTGGSTNEKLFF
TRBV24-1	TRBJ2-7	-	TRBD1	TGTGCCACCAGTGCGCGGACAGGGACCTACGAGCAGTACTTC	CATSARTGTYEQYF
TRBV13	TRBJ2-7	-	-	TGTGCCAGCAGCTTAGATGGTGGAGGGCCAAACCGCTACGAGCAGTACTTC	CASSLDGGGPNRYEQYF
TRBV7-7	TRBJ2-5	-	TRBD2	TGTGCCAGCAGCTCTTCGGTCCTGCGGGGGGAGACCCAGTACTTC	CASSSSVLRGETQYF
TRBV6-2/TRBV6-3	TRBJ1-5	-	TRBD1	TGTGCCAGCAGTCGCCAGGGGGCCCAGCCCCAGCATTTT	CASSRQGAQPQHF
TRBV7-2	TRBJ1-5	-	TRBD1	TGTGCCAGCAGCCTTGGACAGGGAAGAGTGAATCAGCCCCAGCATTTT	CASSLGQGRVNQPQHF
TRBV6-5	TRBJ2-7	-	-	TGTGCCAGCAGTTCTTTTACAGGGTCCTACTCCTACGAGCAGTACTTC	CASSSFTGSYSYEQYF
TRBV6-6	TRBJ1-6	-	-	TGTGCCAGCACGATCAGGGAATCACCCCTCCACTTT	CASTIRESPLHF
TRBV19	TRBJ1-5	-	TRBD1	TGTGCCAGCGACAGGGGAGGGGATCAGCCCCAGCATTTT	CASDRGGDQPQHF
TRBV5-1	TRBJ2-5	-	TRBD1	TGCGCCAGCAGCTTACAGGGGGAGGAGACCCAGTACTTC	CASSLQGEETQYF
TRBV5-6	TRBJ2-2	-	-	TGTGCCAGCAGCCGAACCGGGGGTCGGGGGGAGCTGTTTTTT	CASSRTGGRGELFF
TRBV19	TRBJ2-7	-	TRBD1	TGTGCCAGTAGTACCCCTCGACCCGTGACAGGGGGGAGCTCCTACGAGCAGTACTTC	CASSTPRPVTGGSSYEQYF
TRBV6-5	TRBJ2-7	-	TRBD1	TGTGCCAGCAGCGTGGGACAGAACCCTTCCTACGAGCAGTACTTC	CASSVGQNPSYEQYF
TRBV27	TRBJ2-1	-	TRBD2	TGTGCCAGCGGGGTAGCGGGAGGGCTTGAGCAGTTCTTC	CASGVAGGLEQFF
TRBV9	TRBJ2-3	-	TRBD2	TGTGCCAGCAGCGGCATTCTAGCGGGAGAGGCAGATACGCAGTATTTT	CASSGILAGEADTQYF
TRBV6-5	TRBJ1-1	-	-	TGTGCCAGCAGTTACATCCCTGGCCGGAACACTGAAGCTTTCTTT	CASSYIPGRNTEAFF
TRBV19	TRBJ2-3	-	-	TGTGCCAGTAGTATAGTAGTGACAGATACGCAGTATTTT	CASSIVVTDTQYF
TRBV7-2	TRBJ1-2	-	TRBD1	TGTGCCAGCAGCTCACCAGACAGGGCCAGAATCCGTAACTATGGCTACACCTTC	CASSSPDRARIRNYGYTF
TRBV28	TRBJ2-4	-	TRBD1	TGTGCCAGCAGGGGGACAGGGGGCTGGAACATTCAGTACTTC	CASRGTGGWNIQYF
TRBV28	TRBJ2-7	-	-	TGTGCCAGCAGTTTCGCGACAGGCTCCTACGAGCAGTACTTC	CASSFATGSYEQYF
TRBV19	TRBJ2-4	-	TRBD1	TGTGCCAGTAGTATGAGACAGGGGGTCGCCAAAAACATTCAGTACTTC	CASSMRQGVAKNIQYF
TRBV27	TRBJ1-1	-	TRBD1	TGTGCCAGCAGTTTATCTTGGGACAGGAGGAACACTGAAGCTTTCTTT	CASSLSWDRRNTEAFF
TRBV28	TRBJ1-2	-	-	TGTGCCAGCAGTTTAGTTCTCTATGGCTACACCTTC	CASSLVLYGYTF
TRBV24-1	TRBJ2-3	-	-	TGTGCCACCAGTGATCCAAAAGTTTCGGTTACCCTAGATACGCAGTATTTT	CATSDPKVSVTLDTQYF
TRBV7-2	TRBJ1-4	-	TRBD1	TGTGCCAGCAGCCGGGACAGGGGGGATGAAAAACTGTTTTTT	CASSRDRGDEKLFF
TRBV18	TRBJ2-1	few	-	TGTGCCAGCTCACCACCGAACAACAATGAGCAGTTCTTC	CASSPPNNNEQFF
TRBV7-2	TRBJ2-1	-	TRBD2	TGTGCCAGCAGCCTAGCGGGAGGGTACAATGAGCAGTTCTTC	CASSLAGGYNEQFF
TRBV7-2	TRBJ2-1	-	TRBD2	TGTGCCAGCTCCCGGGCTAGCGGTCGTCCTGAGCAGTTCTTC	CASSRASGRPEQFF
TRBV2	TRBJ2-2	-	-	TGTGCCAGCAGTAATGAGGCTAGTGGACTGTTTTTT	CASSNEASGLFF
TRBV7-3	TRBJ2-1	-	-	TGTGCCAGCAGCCCCTCCCCCGGGGACTACAATGAGCAGTTCTTC	CASSPSPGDYNEQFF
TRBV5-4	TRBJ1-6	-	TRBD1	TGTGCCAGCAGCCCGCTGACAGGGACTGGTTCACCCCTCCACTTT	CASSPLTGTGSPLHF
TRBV19	TRBJ2-5	-	TRBD1	TGTGCCAGTAGCGACAGGGGATCGGAGACCCAGTACTTC	CASSDRGSETQYF
TRBV10-3	TRBJ2-2	-	TRBD1	TGTGCCATCAAAGGGACAGGAATCACCGGGGAGCTGTTTTTT	CAIKGTGITGELFF
TRBV5-1	TRBJ1-2	-	-	TGCGCCAGCAGCTTGGAGTCCGGGAGCTATGGCTACACCTTC	CASSLESGSYGYTF
TRBV5-1	TRBJ2-2	-	TRBD2	TGCGCCAGCAGCCTGACTAGCGGGAGTAGTGGGGCCGGGGAGCTGTTTTTT	CASSLTSGSSGAGELFF
TRBV19	TRBJ2-7	-	TRBD2	TGTGCCAGTAGTATTTCATACCGGGGGGCCTACGAGCAGTACTTC	CASSISYRGAYEQYF
TRBV19	TRBJ2-1	-	-	TGTGCCAGTAGTATACAAAGCGGGCCTGGGAATGAGCAGTTCTTC	CASSIQSGPGNEQFF
TRBV6-5	TRBJ1-6	-	-	TGTGCCAGCAGTTACTCTCGCAGGGCGCCTAATTCACCCCTCCACTTT	CASSYSRRAPNSPLHF
TRBV7-9	TRBJ2-3	once	-	TGTGCCAGCAGCGCAAACGGTGATACGCAGTATTTT	CASSANGDTQYF
TRBV4-1	TRBJ2-2	few	TRBD2	TGCGCCAGCAGCCAAGTTAGCGGGGGACCTACCGGGGAGCTGTTTTTT	CASSQVSGGPTGELFF
TRBV4-2	TRBJ2-3	-	TRBD2	TGTGCCAGCAGCCAACAGGCGGGGGGGCCAGATACGCAGTATTTT	CASSQQAGGPDTQYF
TRBV18	TRBJ1-2	-	TRBD1	TGTGCCAGCTCACCCCAAACCGGGACAGCCCGGGGAGAAGGCTACACCTTC	CASSPQTGTARGEGYTF
TRBV5-6	TRBJ1-4	-	-	TGTGCCAGCAGCTGGGGAGGGAGCTCCGAACTGTTTTTT	CASSWGGSSELFF
TRBV7-8	TRBJ1-1	-	TRBD1	TGTGCCAGCAGCTTACGAGGACAGGGAAGAACTGAAGCTTTCTTT	CASSLRGQGRTEAFF
TRBV9	TRBJ2-3	-	-	TGTGCCAGCAGCGTAGAGGGGTCCCGCACAGATACGCAGTATTTT	CASSVEGSRTDTQYF
TRBV2	TRBJ2-5	-	TRBD2	TGTGCCAGCAGTGAGCCCCTAACTAGCGGCCAAGAGACCCAGTACTTC	CASSEPLTSGQETQYF
TRBV29-1	TRBJ1-1	once	-	TGCAGCGTTACTGCCCATGGAGGGAACACTGAAGCTTTCTTT	CSVTAHGGNTEAFF
TRBV28	TRBJ1-3	-	TRBD1	TGTGCCAGCAGCCCGGGACAGGGGCGAGGAAACACCATATATTTT	CASSPGQGRGNTIYF
TRBV24-1	TRBJ2-3	once	-	TGTGCCACCAGTGCTCCGGGGAACCCAGATACGCAGTATTTT	CATSAPGNPDTQYF
TRBV6-5	TRBJ2-7	-	-	TGTGCCAGCAGTTACTCGAACAGGCCGGGTGGCGAGCAGTACTTC	CASSYSNRPGGEQYF
TRBV9	TRBJ2-2	-	-	TGTGCCAGCAGCGTGGCGCAGGGTTCGAACACCGGGGAGCTGTTTTTT	CASSVAQGSNTGELFF